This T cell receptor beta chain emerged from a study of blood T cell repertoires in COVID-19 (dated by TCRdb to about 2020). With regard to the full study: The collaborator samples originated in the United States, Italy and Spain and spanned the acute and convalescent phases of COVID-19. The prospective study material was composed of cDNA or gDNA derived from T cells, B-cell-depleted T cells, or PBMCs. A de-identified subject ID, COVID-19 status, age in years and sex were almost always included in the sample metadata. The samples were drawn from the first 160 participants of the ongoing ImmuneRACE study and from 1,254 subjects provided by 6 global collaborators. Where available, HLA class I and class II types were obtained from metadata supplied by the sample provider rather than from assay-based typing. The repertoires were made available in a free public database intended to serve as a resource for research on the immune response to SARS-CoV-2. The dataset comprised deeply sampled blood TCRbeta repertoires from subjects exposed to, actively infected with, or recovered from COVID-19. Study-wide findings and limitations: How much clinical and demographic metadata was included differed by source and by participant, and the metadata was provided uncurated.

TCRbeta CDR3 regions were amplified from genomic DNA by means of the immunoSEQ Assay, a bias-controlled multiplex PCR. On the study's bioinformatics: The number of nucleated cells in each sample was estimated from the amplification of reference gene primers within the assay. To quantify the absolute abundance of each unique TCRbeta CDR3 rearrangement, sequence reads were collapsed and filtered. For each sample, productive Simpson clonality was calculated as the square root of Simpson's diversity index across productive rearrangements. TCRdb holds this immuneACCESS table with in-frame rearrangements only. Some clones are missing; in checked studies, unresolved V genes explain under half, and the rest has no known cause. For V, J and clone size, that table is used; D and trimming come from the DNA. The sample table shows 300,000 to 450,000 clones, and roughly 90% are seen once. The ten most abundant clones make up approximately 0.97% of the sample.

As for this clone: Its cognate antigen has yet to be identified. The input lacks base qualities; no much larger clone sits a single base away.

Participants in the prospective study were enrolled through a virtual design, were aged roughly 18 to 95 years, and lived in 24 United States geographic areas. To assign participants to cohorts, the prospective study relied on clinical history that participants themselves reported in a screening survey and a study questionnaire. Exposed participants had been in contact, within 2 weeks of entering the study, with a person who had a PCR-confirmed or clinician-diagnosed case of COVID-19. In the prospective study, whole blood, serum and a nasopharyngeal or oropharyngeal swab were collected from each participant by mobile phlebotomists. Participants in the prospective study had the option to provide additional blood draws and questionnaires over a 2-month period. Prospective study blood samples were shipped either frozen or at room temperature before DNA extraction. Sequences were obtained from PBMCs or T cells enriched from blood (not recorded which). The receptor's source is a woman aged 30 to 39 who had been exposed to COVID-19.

The CDR3 protein: CASSPPGQGTTGELFF. The DNA sequence follows: TGTGCCAGCAGCCCTCCGGGACAGGGTACCACCGGGGAGCTGTTTTTT. This receptor chain uses TRBV7-3 and TRBJ2-2, and 9 junction bases match TRBD1. CDR1 SGHTA and CDR2 FQGTGA are derived from the germline V gene. The CDR3 numbers 16 residues from cysteine through phenylalanine. The sequence is cut down to CDR3 DNA, 48 bases in frame from base 1. Trimmed from V: 5 bases; trimmed from J: 4 bases; junction bases lacking a gene match: 8.